In its sample, the clone carrying this TCR beta chain was seen a few times. Its antigen is undetermined. Primers for the PCR totalled 60 Vbeta and 13 Jbeta. TCRdb's copy holds only in-frame clones and misses some; the assay was immunoSEQ multiplex PCR. The sample holds about 92,000 clones, just under 70% seen once. The sample belongs to a study of cytomegalovirus exposure and HLA in healthy donors. Across the whole study: The roughly 100 million unique TCR beta sequences, from 150 million to 200 million T cells, were found by an earlier analysis.

General study findings and limits: Researchers counted 150 to 200 TCR beta chains as cytomegalovirus-associated. Most TCR sequences were rare, but some public TCRs occurred in many donors.

This CDR3 has 17 residues. Germline-derived CDR1 and CDR2 are MNHNS and SASEGT. Trimming removed 2 bases from V and 5 bases from J, with 21 bases in between. This receptor was taken from a man aged 50 to 60 in good health and CMV-seronegative. The chain uses TRBV6-1 and TRBJ1-1, with D possibly TRBD1 on 6 matching bases. The sample consisted of PBMCs. The CDR3 bases are TGTGCCAGCAGTGAACTTAGGCCGAGAACAGGGAAAACTGAAGCTTTCTTT. Amino acid sequence: CASSELRPRTGKTEAFF.